These 27 T cell receptor beta chains were sequenced from one sample in a study of shared clonotypes between healthy human individuals. Method: immunoSEQ multiplex PCR; TCRdb's copy keeps in-frame clones and lacks some. The sample contains about 380,000 clones, roughly 96% of which appear only once. The sample consisted of memory CD8+ T cells sorted from blood. Subset: CD45RO+ cells pooled with CCR7-negative TemRA cells. Receptors were obtained from a man under 40 in good health.

The chain joins TRBV5-1 to TRBJ2-1; 7 bases are a match to TRBD2. The CDR3 spans 13 residues. CDR1 SGHRS and CDR2 YFSETQ come from the germline V gene. After removal of 5 bases from V and 6 bases from J, the junction contained 5 bases not matched to a gene. CDR3 region: CASRGGASNEQFF. The CDR3 nucleotides are TGCGCCAGCAGGGGAGGGGCGAGCAATGAGCAGTTCTTC.

This chain links TRBV19 with TRBJ1-1; tentatively, D is TRBD1 (6 bases). The V gene lost 9 bases and the J gene lost 8 bases, with 16 bases spanning the gap. The CDR3 runs 12 residues. Per the germline V gene, CDR1 is LNHDA and CDR2 is SQIVND (reference sequence). CDR3 sequence (DNA): TGTGCCAGCGAAAACAGGGAAGGGGAAGCTTTCTTT. Translating gives CASENREGEAFF.

For the CDR3, the DNA is TGTGCCAGCAGTTCTTGGGGGGGTGACTACAATGAGCAGTTCTTC. The encoded protein is CASSSWGGDYNEQFF. V is TRBV27 and J is TRBJ2-1; 7 bases agree with TRBD2. Per the germline V gene, CDR1 is MNHEY and CDR2 is SMNVEV (reference sequence). This CDR3 has 15 amino acids. J gave up 3 bases and V 4 bases, and 6 bases lay outside the gene matches.

This sequence joins TRBV29-1 and TRBJ2-5, with 8 positions matching TRBD2. The CDR3 contains 13 residues. V shed 7 bases, J shed 5 bases, and the junction held 9 bases outside the gene matches. Germline V gives CDR1 SQVTM, CDR2 ANQGSEA. CDR3 coding DNA: TGCAGCGCGGAGGGACTAGTCGAGGAGACCCAGTACTTC. It translates to CSAEGLVEETQYF.

The CDR3 spells CASTVRGSTYEQYF. CDR3 DNA: TGTGCCAGCACCGTCAGGGGTTCCACCTACGAGCAGTACTTC. The V gene is TRBV6-1, the J gene TRBJ2-7; perhaps TRBD1 as D (6 bases). CDR1 and CDR2 from the germline V gene are MNHNS and SASEGT. The V end lost 7 bases, the J end lost 2 bases, and 15 bases lay between the germline ends. This CDR3 region has 14 residues.

The CDR3 is CAWSVRRTSGITDTQYF. The CDR3 DNA reads TGTGCCTGGAGTGTACGGAGGACTAGCGGGATTACAGATACGCAGTATTTT. This rearrangement joins TRBV30 to TRBJ2-3; 12 nucleotides match TRBD2. This CDR3 spans 17 amino acids. Germline V gene data show CDR1 as GTSNPN and CDR2 as SVGIG (reference sequence). Trimming cost V 0 bases and J 3 bases; bases outside gene matches: 7.

This clone appeared once. The chain uses TRBV6-1 and TRBJ1-4; D ambiguous. Trimming cost V 4 bases and J 11 bases, with 23 bases left between them. Germline V lookup: CDR1 MNHNS, CDR2 SASEGT. This CDR3 is 16 amino acids long. The CDR3 here is CASSGLFQVSEGKLFF. Here the CDR3 DNA reads TGTGCCAGCAGTGGACTTTTCCAGGTTTCAGAAGGGAAACTGTTTTTT.

This clone was found once. This chain links TRBV5-8 with TRBJ1-2; no clear D gene. Per germline, CDR1 SGHTS and CDR2 YDEGEE. V shed 1 base and J shed 5 bases, with 6 bases lying between them. CDR3 length equals 12 residues. The CDR3 sequence is CASSLSGYGYTF. For the CDR3, the DNA is TGTGCCAGCAGCTTGTCGGGTTATGGCTACACCTTC.

The chain carries TRBV6-5 and TRBJ1-4; the match to TRBD1 covers 8 bases. The germline V gene encodes CDR1 MNHEY and CDR2 SVGAGI. V was pared by 6 bases and J by 8 bases, with 5 bases of the junction left unmatched. The CDR3 is 13 amino acids. The CDR3 sequence: CASSKRDREKLFF. In DNA form, the CDR3 reads TGTGCCAGCAGCAAACGGGACAGGGAAAAACTGTTTTTT.

The rearrangement uses TRBV30 and TRBJ2-3; D is uncertain. CDR1 is GTSNPN and CDR2 is SVGIG in the germline V gene (reference sequence). Between the trimmed V and J ends, which lost 0 bases and 8 bases, there was a span of 15 bases. This CDR3 contains 14 residues. CDR3 protein: CAWSVLPRVGTQYF. CDR3 sequence (DNA): TGTGCCTGGAGTGTACTCCCTAGGGTTGGTACGCAGTATTTT.

V gene TRBV18 combines with J gene TRBJ2-2, with 8 nucleotides matching TRBD2. The CDR3 sequence is 16 residues long. Trimming took 6 bases from V and 5 from J; bases not matched to a gene: 11. Germline V gene data show CDR1 as KGHSH and CDR2 as LQKENI. The CDR3 loop reads CASSSPSGSRTGELFF. The DNA for the CDR3 is TGTGCCAGCTCGAGCCCGAGCGGGAGTCGGACCGGGGAGCTGTTTTTT.

The chain uses TRBV4-1 and TRBJ1-2, with 7 bases that match TRBD1. Per germline, CDR1 MGHRA and CDR2 YSYEKL. The CDR3 is made up of 14 amino acids. Trimming cost V 6 bases and J 7 bases; bases outside gene matches: 11. DNA of the CDR3: TGCGCCAGCAGTCAAAGGACAGGCGTGCTTGGCTACACCTTC. Residues: CASSQRTGVLGYTF.

The chain combines TRBV28 with TRBJ2-5, with D unresolved. V lost 7 bases and J lost 0, with 12 bases in between. Germline V gene lookup returns CDR1 MDHEN and CDR2 SYDVKM. The CDR3 loop spans 14 amino acids. CDR3 loop: CASTRTWNQETQYF. For the CDR3, the DNA is TGTGCCAGCACCCGGACGTGGAACCAAGAGACCCAGTACTTC.

The CDR3 DNA reads TGTGCCAGCAGCCCGGGACTAGCGGGAGCTTCGAGAGATACGCAGTATTTT. Translated, it gives CASSPGLAGASRDTQYF. The chain couples TRBV7-3 to TRBJ2-3; TRBD2 agrees at 14 bases. Trimming at V came to 5 bases and at J to 5 bases, leaving 9 bases not matched to a gene. Germline values: CDR1 SGHTA, CDR2 FQGTGA. The CDR3 has 17 amino acids. The full variable domain, in which reference TRBV7-3 and TRBJ2-3 provide the parts outside the CDR3, is GAGVSQTPSNKVTEKGKYVELRCDPISGHTALYWYRQSLGQGPEFLIYFQGTGAADDSGLPNDRFFAVRPEGSVSTLKIQRTERGDSAVYLCASSPGLAGASRDTQYFGPGTRLTVL.

The rearrangement uses TRBV4-2 and TRBJ1-4, with TRBD1 as a possible D gene (6 bases). Germline loops: CDR1 LGHNA, CDR2 YNFKEQ. The CDR3 runs to 20 residues. With 5 bases removed from V and 0 bases from J, the gap between germline ends came to 25 bases. The DNA for the CDR3 is TGTGCCAGCAGCTCCCTTGGACAGCACTGGGTGTGGGCAACTAATGAAAAACTGTTTTTT. Translated, it gives CASSSLGQHWVWATNEKLFF.

The chain recombines TRBV5-1 with TRBJ2-5; D assignment may be TRBD1 or TRBD2 (5 bases each). V lost 0 bases and J lost 5, with 11 bases in between. Germline V CDR1 and CDR2: SGHRS, YFSETQ. The CDR3 has 14 residues. This chain's CDR3 is CASSLVRGGETQYF. The CDR3 nucleotides read TGCGCCAGCAGCTTGGTGAGGGGCGGGGAGACCCAGTACTTC. Together with reference TRBV5-1 and TRBJ2-5, the CDR3 gives the full variable domain: KAGVTQTPRYLIKTRGQQVTLSCSPISGHRSVSWYQQTPGQGLQFLFEYFSETQRNKGNFPGRFSGRQFSNSRSEMNVSTLELGDSALYLCASSLVRGGETQYFGPGTRLLVL.

The V gene is TRBV27, the J gene TRBJ2-7, with 13 bases matching TRBD2. Unmatched junction bases numbered 5, after V lost 3 bases and J lost 3 bases. The CDR3 loop spans 16 amino acids. Germline V gives CDR1 MNHEY, CDR2 SMNVEV (reference sequence). In DNA form, the CDR3 reads TGTGCCAGCAGTTTCCGAGGACTAGCGGGGGACTACGAGCAGTACTTC. Its translation: CASSFRGLAGDYEQYF.

The chain joins TRBV5-1 to TRBJ1-4, with D unresolved. The germline V and J ends were trimmed by 0 bases and 0 bases, with 6 bases remaining between them. Germline CDR1 SGHRS, CDR2 YFSETQ. This CDR3 has 15 amino acids. CDR3 loop: CASSLDRATNEKLFF. CDR3 DNA: TGCGCCAGCAGCTTGGACAGAGCAACTAATGAAAAACTGTTTTTT.

This sequence joins TRBV6-5 and TRBJ2-3; tentatively, D is TRBD1 or TRBD2 (5 bases each). Germline-derived CDR1 and CDR2 are MNHEY and SVGAGI. V was clipped by 5 bases and J by 1 base, with 13 bases between them. The CDR3 has 15 residues. This CDR3 reads CASSGTGLGTDTQYF. CDR3 nucleotide sequence: TGTGCCAGCAGTGGGACGGGATTGGGCACAGATACGCAGTATTTT.

The rearrangement uses TRBV11-2 and TRBJ2-3; TRBD1 agrees at 9 bases. Germline loops: CDR1 SGHAT, CDR2 FQNNGV. CDR3 size: 19 residues. V lost 6 bases and J lost 1; bases outside the gene matches: 17. CDR3 sequence (DNA): TGTGCCAGCAGGCCTAAGGGGGCGGACAGGGGTGTACGCACAGATACGCAGTATTTT. Translation gives CASRPKGADRGVRTDTQYF.

The J gene is TRBJ2-4, the V gene TRBV6-1; tentative D call: TRBD2 (6 bases). Germline CDR1 and CDR2: MNHNS and SASEGT. The germline V and J ends were trimmed by 4 bases and 1 base, with 14 bases remaining between them. This CDR3 has 16 amino acids. In nucleotides, the CDR3 is TGTGCCAGCAGTGTACCGGGACTCACCGCCAAAAACATTCAGTACTTC. It translates to CASSVPGLTAKNIQYF.

The chain links TRBV28 to TRBJ1-4; D gene uncertain. V lost 5 bases to trimming and J lost 0 bases, with 10 bases between them. CDR1 and CDR2 from the germline V gene are MDHEN and SYDVKM. The CDR3 has 15 residues. DNA of the CDR3: TGTGCCAGCAGTCCCCCGACGGCAACTAATGAAAAACTGTTTTTT. Its protein is CASSPPTATNEKLFF.

V gene TRBV6-1 combines with J gene TRBJ2-7; D unclear. Between the trimmed V and J ends, which lost 4 bases and 6 bases, there was a span of 13 bases. The CDR3 has 13 residues. The germline V gene has CDR1 MNHNS and CDR2 SASEGT. In DNA, the CDR3 is TGTGCCAGCAGTGTGGAAAGGGTCGGCGAGCAGTACTTC. Protein: CASSVERVGEQYF.

This chain links TRBV5-1 with TRBJ2-1; D uncertain. Trimming stripped 2 bases from V and 7 bases from J, with 7 bases between. Germline V CDR1 and CDR2: SGHRS, YFSETQ. The CDR3 runs 12 residues. CDR3 coding DNA: TGCGCCAGCAGCTTAAAACAGAATGAGCAGTTCTTC. Its translation is CASSLKQNEQFF.

The genes are TRBV5-1 and TRBJ2-5; 8 nucleotides agree with TRBD1. Germline V gene lookup returns CDR1 SGHRS and CDR2 YFSETQ. This CDR3 spans 14 amino acids. Trimming cost V 0 bases and J 3 bases; bases outside gene matches: 1. The CDR3 here is CASSLDRGEETQYF. The CDR3 nucleotides are TGCGCCAGCAGCTTGGACAGGGGGGAAGAGACCCAGTACTTC.

This chain links TRBV10-2 with TRBJ1-5; 9 bases agree with TRBD1. The J segment lost 8 bases and the V segment lost 6 bases, leaving 11 bases of the junction unmatched. The CDR3 is 15 amino acids. Germline V gene data show CDR1 as WSHSY and CDR2 as SAAADI. The CDR3 DNA follows: TGCGCCAGCAGCGGTGGACAGGGGCCGGGGAAGCCCCAGCATTTT. Protein: CASSGGQGPGKPQHF.

This chain connects TRBV14 to TRBJ1-3, with 9 bases identical to TRBD1. CDR3 length equals 12 residues. With V trimmed by 6 bases and J by 10 bases, 4 bases remained unmatched. Germline CDR1 SGHDN, CDR2 FVKESK. The CDR3 reads CASSPDRGTIYF. The CDR3 DNA follows: TGTGCCAGCAGTCCGGACAGGGGTACCATATATTTT.